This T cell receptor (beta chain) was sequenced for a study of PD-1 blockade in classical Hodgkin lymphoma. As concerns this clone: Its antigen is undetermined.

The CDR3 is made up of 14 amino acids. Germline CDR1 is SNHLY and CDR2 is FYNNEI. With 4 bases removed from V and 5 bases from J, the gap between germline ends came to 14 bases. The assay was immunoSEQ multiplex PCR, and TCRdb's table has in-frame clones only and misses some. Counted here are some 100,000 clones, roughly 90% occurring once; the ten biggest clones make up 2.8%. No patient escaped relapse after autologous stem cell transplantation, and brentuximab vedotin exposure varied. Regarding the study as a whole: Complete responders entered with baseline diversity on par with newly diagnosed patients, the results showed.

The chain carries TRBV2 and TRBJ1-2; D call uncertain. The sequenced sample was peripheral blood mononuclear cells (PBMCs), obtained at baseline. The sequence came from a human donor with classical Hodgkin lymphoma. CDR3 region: CASSGYTPFYGYTF. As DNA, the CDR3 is TGTGCCAGCAGTGGATACACCCCATTTTATGGCTACACCTTC. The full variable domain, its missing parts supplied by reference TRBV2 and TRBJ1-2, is EPEVTQTPSHQVTQMGQEVILRCVPISNHLYFYWYRQILGQKVEFLVSFYNNEISEKSEIFDDQFSVERPDGSNFTLKIRSTKLEDSAMYFCASSGYTPFYGYTFGSGTRLTVV.